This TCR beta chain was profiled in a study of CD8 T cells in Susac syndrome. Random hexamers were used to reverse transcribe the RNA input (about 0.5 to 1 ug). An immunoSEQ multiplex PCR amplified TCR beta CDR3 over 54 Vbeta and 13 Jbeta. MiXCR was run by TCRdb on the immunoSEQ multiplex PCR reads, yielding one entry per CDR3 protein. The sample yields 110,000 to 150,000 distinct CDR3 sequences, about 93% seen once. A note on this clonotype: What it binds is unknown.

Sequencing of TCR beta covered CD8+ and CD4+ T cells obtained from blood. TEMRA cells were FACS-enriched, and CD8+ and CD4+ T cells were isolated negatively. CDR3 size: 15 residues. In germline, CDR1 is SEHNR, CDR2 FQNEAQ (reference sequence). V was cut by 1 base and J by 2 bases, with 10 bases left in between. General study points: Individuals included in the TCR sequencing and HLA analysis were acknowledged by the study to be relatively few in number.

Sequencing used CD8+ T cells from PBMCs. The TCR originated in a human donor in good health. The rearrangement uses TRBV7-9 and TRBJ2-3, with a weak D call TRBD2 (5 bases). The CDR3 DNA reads TGTGCCAGCAGCTTAGGAGGGAATCCCACAGATACGCAGTATTTT. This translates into CASSLGGNPTDTQYF.